The rows below give T cell receptor beta chains drawn from one sample of a study of blood T cell repertoires in COVID-19. TCRdb's copy holds only in-frame clones and misses some; the assay was immunoSEQ multiplex PCR. The sample holds under 40,000 clones, around 73% seen once. Sequencing was carried out using peripheral blood. These receptors came from a woman aged 55-70 years with acute or convalescent COVID-19. Each CDR3 is given without its conserved first and last residue.

j_call,v_call,cdr3_aa
TRBJ2-2,TRBV11-2,ASSPRVDTGELF
TRBJ2-3,TRBV21-1,ASSKVVSGGPGFSTDTQY
TRBJ1-2,TRBV11-2,ASSFGTGNYGYT
TRBJ1-2,TRBV4-1,ASSRGLTESAGYT
TRBJ2-2,TRBV18,ASSPAVQVFPGELF
TRBJ2-2,TRBV27,ASSLWRGDTGELF
TRBJ2-2,TRBV15,ATSIRDRESRELF
TRBJ2-7,TRBV11-2,ASSLQAGSYEQY
TRBJ1-6,TRBV2,ASSVDSFLSSYNSPLH
TRBJ2-6,TRBV11-1,ASSLQFSGANVLT
TRBJ2-7,TRBV27,ASSLMFDSASYEQY
TRBJ1-5,TRBV20-1,SASGREAQPQH
TRBJ1-6,TRBV2,ASREEIYNSPLH
TRBJ2-5,TRBV2,ASSLLAGKLETQY
TRBJ2-7,TRBV7-3,ASSLGGGSSYEQY
TRBJ1-2,TRBV7-2,ASSSRPGYGGYT
TRBJ1-6,TRBV28,ASRRQGRNSPLH
TRBJ2-3,TRBV19,ASSISRDSSEDTQY
TRBJ1-2,TRBV10-3,AISGEEGYGYT
TRBJ2-2,TRBV12-5,ASTGTGNTGELF
TRBJ1-3,TRBV18,ASSLGQGSGNTIY
TRBJ1-1,TRBV19,ASRTGANVNTEAF
TRBJ1-2,TRBV28,ASSSAGVGGYT
TRBJ1-4,TRBV7-9,ASRRATGNEKLF
TRBJ1-1,TRBV25-1,ASSEEQGVANTEAF
TRBJ2-5,TRBV15,ATSRDDREVQETQY
TRBJ1-5,TRBV5-8,ASSRTGSSNQPQH
TRBJ1-5,TRBV19,ASHNSNQPQH
TRBJ2-5,TRBV11-2,ASSGQLAGGRETQY
TRBJ2-3,TRBV9,ASSVLGTGDADTQY
TRBJ1-2,TRBV2,ASSESSQGRGYGYT
TRBJ1-1,TRBV18,ASSPQGISTEAF
TRBJ2-7,TRBV19,ASSIKGQVYEQY
TRBJ1-3,TRBV27,ASSSKGLRGDTIY
TRBJ1-6,TRBV11-2,ASSLVGGDSPLH
TRBJ2-7,TRBV7-9,ASTTGTDAYEQY
TRBJ2-5,TRBV5-1,ASSLVPSGETQY
TRBJ1-1,TRBV5-1,ASSFRGQNTEAF
TRBJ1-2,TRBV2,ASSTDNYGYT
TRBJ2-5,TRBV6-6,ASSSQETQY
TRBJ2-7,TRBV5-6,ASSPSFLAAPYEQY
TRBJ1-1,TRBV6-5,ASTRQRQNTEAF
TRBJ2-1,TRBV5-1,ASTGTSAHSYNEQF
TRBJ2-3,TRBV5-1,ASSSAGTPTTPKTQY